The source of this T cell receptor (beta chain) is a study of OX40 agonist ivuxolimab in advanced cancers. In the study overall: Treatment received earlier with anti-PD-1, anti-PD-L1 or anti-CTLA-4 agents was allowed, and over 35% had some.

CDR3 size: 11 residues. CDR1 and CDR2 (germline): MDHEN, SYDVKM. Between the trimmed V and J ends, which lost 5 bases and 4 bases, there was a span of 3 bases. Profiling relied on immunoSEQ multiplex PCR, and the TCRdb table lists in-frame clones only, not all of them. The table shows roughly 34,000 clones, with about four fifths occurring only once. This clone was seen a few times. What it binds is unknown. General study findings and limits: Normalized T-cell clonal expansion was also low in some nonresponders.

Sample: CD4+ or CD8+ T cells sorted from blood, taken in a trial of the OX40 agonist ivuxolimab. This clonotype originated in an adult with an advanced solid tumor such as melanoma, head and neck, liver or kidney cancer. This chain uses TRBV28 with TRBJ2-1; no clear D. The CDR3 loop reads CASSGYNEQFF. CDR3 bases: TGTGCCAGCAGTGGGTACAATGAGCAGTTCTTC.